This TCR beta chain comes out of a study of shared clonotypes between healthy human individuals. This CDR3 has 13 amino acids. Per the germline V gene, CDR1 is GTSNPN and CDR2 is SVGIG (reference sequence). V was clipped by 8 bases and J by 0 bases; unmatched bases: 4. Assay used: immunoSEQ multiplex PCR; TCRdb lists only in-frame clones, some missing. The sample contains about 1,500,000 clones, more than 95% of which appear only once. The sequenced material came from naive CD4+ T cells sorted from blood. Subset defined: CD45RA+ positively selected. This clonotype originated in a man aged 25-45 years in good health. The genes are TRBV30 and TRBJ1-5; 7 nucleotides match TRBD1. This CDR3 reads CAAGGDSNQPQHF. The CDR3 DNA reads TGTGCCGCAGGGGGGGATAGCAATCAGCCCCAGCATTTT.